This TCR beta chain was retrieved from a study of identical twins. TCRdb re-called the 5' RACE reads with MiXCR, one entry per CDR3 protein. This repertoire shows 470,000 or so distinct CDR3 sequences, 24% found once; its top ten account for around 3%. On this clonotype: The antigen remains undetermined.

Notes on the study in general: Within twin pairs, the out-of-frame alpha sequences they shared showed excess low generation probability.

V was pared by 5 bases and J by 3 bases, with 10 bases between. The CDR3 runs to 12 residues. CDR1 and CDR2 (germline): DFQATT, SNEGSKA (reference sequence). This sample also belongs to another study, concerning T cells expressing NK-cell markers.

The chain carries TRBV20-1 and TRBJ2-5; D might be TRBD1 (5 bases). Sequenced: CD4+ T cells sorted from blood. The TCR was taken from a woman aged 18 to 35 in good health. The CDR3 bases are TGCAGTGCTGCGACAGCGAAAGAGACCCAGTACTTC. This codes for CSAATAKETQYF.